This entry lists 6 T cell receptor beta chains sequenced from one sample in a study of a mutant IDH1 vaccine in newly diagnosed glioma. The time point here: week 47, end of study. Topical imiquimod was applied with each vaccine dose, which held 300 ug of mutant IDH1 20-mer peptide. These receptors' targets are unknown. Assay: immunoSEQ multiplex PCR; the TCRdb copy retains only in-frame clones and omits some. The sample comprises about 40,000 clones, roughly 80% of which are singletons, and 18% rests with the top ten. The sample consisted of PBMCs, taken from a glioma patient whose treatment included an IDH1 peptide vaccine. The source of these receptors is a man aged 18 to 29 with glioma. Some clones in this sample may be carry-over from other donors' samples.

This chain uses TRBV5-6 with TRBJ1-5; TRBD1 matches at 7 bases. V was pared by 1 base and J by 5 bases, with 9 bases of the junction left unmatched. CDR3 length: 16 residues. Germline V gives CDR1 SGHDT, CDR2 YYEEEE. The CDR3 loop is CASSLRKTGIDQPQHF. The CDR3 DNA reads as TGTGCCAGCAGCTTGAGGAAGACAGGGATAGATCAGCCCCAGCATTTT.

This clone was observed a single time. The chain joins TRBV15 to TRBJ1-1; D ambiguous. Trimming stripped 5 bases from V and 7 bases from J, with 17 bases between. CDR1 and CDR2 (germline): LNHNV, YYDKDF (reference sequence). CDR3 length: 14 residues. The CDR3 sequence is CATSGLVPDVEAFF. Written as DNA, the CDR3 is TGTGCCACCAGCGGCTTGGTTCCGGACGTTGAAGCTTTCTTT.

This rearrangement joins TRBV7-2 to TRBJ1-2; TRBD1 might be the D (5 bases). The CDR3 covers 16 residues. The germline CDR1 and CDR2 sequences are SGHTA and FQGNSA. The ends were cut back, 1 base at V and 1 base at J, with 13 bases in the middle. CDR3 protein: CASSLDRLRGNYGYTF. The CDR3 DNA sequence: TGTGCCAGCAGCTTAGACAGACTAAGGGGTAACTATGGCTACACCTTC. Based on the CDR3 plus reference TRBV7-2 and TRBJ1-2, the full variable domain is GAGVSQSPSNKVTEKGKDVELRCDPISGHTALYWYRQSLGQGLEFLIYFQGNSAPDKSGLPSDRFSAERTGGSVSTLTIQRTQQEDSAVYLCASSLDRLRGNYGYTFGSGTRLTVV.

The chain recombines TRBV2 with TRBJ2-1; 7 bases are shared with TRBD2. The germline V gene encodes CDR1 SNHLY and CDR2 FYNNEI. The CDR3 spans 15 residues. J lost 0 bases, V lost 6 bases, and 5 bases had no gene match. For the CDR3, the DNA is TGTGCCAGCAGCAAGCGGGAAAGCTCCTACAATGAGCAGTTCTTC. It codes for CASSKRESSYNEQFF.

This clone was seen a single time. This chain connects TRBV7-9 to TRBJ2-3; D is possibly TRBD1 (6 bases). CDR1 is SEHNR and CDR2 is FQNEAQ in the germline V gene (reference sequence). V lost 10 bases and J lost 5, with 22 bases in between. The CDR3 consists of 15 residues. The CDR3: CATSGDKVRRDTQYF. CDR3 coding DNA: TGTGCCACCTCAGGGGACAAGGTCAGGAGAGATACGCAGTATTTT. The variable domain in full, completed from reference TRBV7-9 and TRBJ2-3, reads DTGVSQNPRHKITKRGQNVTFRCDPISEHNRLYWYRQTLGQGPEFLTYFQNEAQLEKSRLLSDRFSAERPKGSFSTLEIQRTEQGDSAMYLCATSGDKVRRDTQYFGPGTRLTVL.

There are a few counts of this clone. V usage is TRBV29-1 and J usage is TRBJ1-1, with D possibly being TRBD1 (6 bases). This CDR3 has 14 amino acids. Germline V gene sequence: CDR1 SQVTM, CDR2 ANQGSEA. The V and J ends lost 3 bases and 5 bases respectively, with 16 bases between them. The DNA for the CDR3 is TGCAGCGTTGATCTCGGGGGCGAGAGGACTGAAGCTTTCTTT. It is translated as CSVDLGGERTEAFF.